This TCR beta chain emerged from a study of blood T cell repertoires in COVID-19. Study-wide context: The United States, Italy and Spain were the sources of the acute and convalescent COVID-19 samples.

The germline V gene has CDR1 LNHDA and CDR2 SQIVND (reference sequence). Between the trimmed V and J ends, which lost 5 bases and 0 bases, there was a span of 11 bases. The CDR3 is made up of 14 amino acids. Under the authors' procedure: Researchers report that nucleated cell counts were estimated from reference gene primer amplification. Generated by immunoSEQ multiplex PCR, the TCRdb table keeps only in-frame clones and is missing some. The D gene and trimming were derived from the DNA, and the V and J assignments and clone size from that table. The table includes approximately 350,000 clones, 89% detected once.

The TCR was taken from a woman aged 25 to 45 with COVID-19, enrolled during active disease. Sequencing was done on a sample of peripheral blood. The chain recombines TRBV19 with TRBJ2-7; possibly TRBD2 for D (6 bases). The CDR3 nucleotides are TGTGCCAGTAGTCCCCGGGGGAGCTCCTACGAGCAGTACTTC. Protein product: CASSPRGSSYEQYF.